Each of the 23 T cell receptor beta chains below was sequenced from the same sample in a study of T cells after yellow fever vaccination (dated by TCRdb to the late 2010s). Libraries were made using 5' RACE. Sequencing took place on an Illumina HiSeq 2500. Through fastp at Q25 and MiXCR, TCRdb rebuilt clones from the public reads, retaining in-frame beta chains. Each CDR3 protein gets just one entry, which takes the most common genes and DNA from the rows behind it. This sample gives fewer than 85,000 distinct CDR3 sequences in total; 7.5% to 9% of them show up just once. Jointly, the top ten make up 35% to 45% of the sample. The treatment or condition label corresponds to: live attenuated yellow fever vaccine strain. The starting material was CD8+ T cells sorted from PBMCs, obtained on the day of the yellow fever booster vaccination. Receptors were obtained from a man aged 30 to 39 who received the YFV17D yellow fever vaccine.

This clonotype was observed a handful of times. The chain couples TRBV3-1 to TRBJ2-3, with D unclear. V was pared by 1 base and J by 1 base, with 6 bases between. The CDR3 length is 14 residues. CDR1 is LGHDT, CDR2 YNNKEL, per germline (reference sequence). The CDR3 nucleotides read TGTGCCAGCAGCCAAGGGCAACGCACAGATACGCAGTATTTT. As protein: CASSQGQRTDTQYF.

V gene TRBV4-1 combines with J gene TRBJ2-2; the match to TRBD2 covers 13 bases. V trimming: 3 bases; J trimming: 6 bases; junction bases outside the gene matches: 13. This CDR3 contains 19 residues. Germline CDR1 MGHRA, CDR2 YSYEKL. The chain's CDR3 is CASSHEFGLAGVSPGELFF. The CDR3 region has the DNA TGCGCCAGCAGCCATGAATTCGGACTAGCGGGAGTCTCCCCCGGGGAGCTGTTTTTT.

This clonotype occurred a few times. The V and J genes are TRBV28 and TRBJ2-1; 8 nucleotides agree with TRBD2. Germline-derived CDR1 and CDR2 are MDHEN and SYDVKM. J gave up 6 bases and V 1 base, and 5 bases lay outside the gene matches. This CDR3 is 15 amino acids long. CDR3 DNA: TGTGCCAGCAGTTTATTGGCGGGAGGAGGCAATGAGCAGTTCTTC. Translating gives CASSLLAGGGNEQFF.

This clonotype has at least ten counts. This chain links TRBV4-2 with TRBJ2-7; perhaps D is TRBD1 or TRBD2 (5 bases each). Germline-derived CDR1 and CDR2 are LGHNA and YNFKEQ. CDR3 length: 16 residues. V lost 0 bases and J lost 1, with 13 bases in between. As DNA, the CDR3 is TGTGCCAGCAGCCAAGATGGGCTTGGGGGATCCTACGAGCAGTACTTC. This translates into CASSQDGLGGSYEQYF.

This clonotype was seen a handful of times. This chain links TRBV7-2 with TRBJ1-1; D is unresolved. CDR1 SGHTA and CDR2 FQGNSA come from the germline V gene. This CDR3 is 14 amino acids long. Trimming shortened V by 2 bases and J by 0 bases, and 7 bases separated the two germline ends. CDR3 nucleotides: TGTGCCAGCAGCTTAAGTGCCCTGAACACTGAAGCTTTCTTT. It encodes CASSLSALNTEAFF.

In its sample, this clonotype was seen a few times. The chain is built from TRBV9 and TRBJ2-2, with a possible D match to TRBD2 (6 bases). Between the trimmed V and J ends, which lost 6 bases and 7 bases, there was a span of 19 bases. Looked up from germline, CDR1 is SGDLS and CDR2 is YYNGEE. The CDR3 contains 15 residues. For the CDR3, the DNA is TGTGCCAGCACCGGTGCGGGACCAGGCGTCGGGGAGCTGTTTTTT. The encoded protein is CASTGAGPGVGELFF. The full variable domain, with the rest looked up from reference TRBV9 and TRBJ2-2, is DSGVTQTPKHLITATGQRVTLRCSPRSGDLSVYWYQQSLDQGLQFLIQYYNGEERAKGNILERFSAQQFPDLHSELNLSSLELGDSALYFCASTGAGPGVGELFFGEGSRLTVL.

This clonotype was seen only a few times. J is TRBJ2-1 and V is TRBV20-1, with D perhaps TRBD2 (5 bases). Germline V gene sequence: CDR1 DFQATT, CDR2 SNEGSKA (reference sequence). Trimming stripped 3 bases from V and 0 bases from J, with 12 bases between. The CDR3 has 15 residues. The CDR3 region is CSASVRASSYNEQFF. In DNA form, the CDR3 reads TGCAGTGCTAGCGTGCGGGCGAGCTCCTACAATGAGCAGTTCTTC.

This clonotype showed up many times. The chain links TRBV28 to TRBJ2-7, with TRBD2 as a possible D gene (6 bases). CDR1 is MDHEN, CDR2 SYDVKM, per germline. V lost 4 bases and J 2 bases, leaving 18 bases between the germline ends. The CDR3 spans 16 residues. The CDR3 loop reads CASSSPAERAPYEQYF. CDR3 bases: TGTGCCAGCAGTTCCCCCGCTGAGCGGGCTCCCTACGAGCAGTACTTC. The full variable domain, its missing parts supplied by reference TRBV28 and TRBJ2-7, is DVKVTQSSRYLVKRTGEKVFLECVQDMDHENMFWYRQDPGLGLRLIYFSYDVKMKEKGDIPEGYSVSREKKERFSLILESASTNQTSMYLCASSSPAERAPYEQYFGPGTRLTVT.

The chain uses TRBV27 and TRBJ2-2; maybe TRBD1 (6 bases). Germline CDR1 MNHEY, CDR2 SMNVEV (reference sequence). The CDR3 length is 14 residues. Trimming cost V 8 bases and J 6 bases, with 16 bases left between them. The CDR3 loop reads CASGRLQGSGELFF. CDR3 nucleotide sequence: TGTGCCAGCGGGAGACTACAGGGATCCGGGGAGCTGTTTTTT.

A word on this clonotype: A much larger clone sits a single nucleotide away, making a read error possible. V usage is TRBV5-1 and J usage is TRBJ2-2; 10 bases map to TRBD1. Germline CDR1 reads SGHRS; CDR2 reads YFSETQ. There are 14 residues in the CDR3. The CDR3 region is CANSPGTGAGELFF. CDR3 nucleotide sequence: TGCGCCAACAGCCCCGGGACAGGGGCCGGGGAGCTGTTTTTT.

Only a few counts were recorded for this clonotype. The rearrangement joins TRBV11-1 to TRBJ1-5; 10 nucleotides match TRBD1. CDR3 length: 19 residues. Germline V gives CDR1 SGHAT, CDR2 FQDESV (reference sequence). The junction had 12 bases not matched to a gene; V was cut back by 4 bases and J by 0 bases. The CDR3 is CASSSDPGTGVYSNQPQHF. CDR3 sequence (DNA): TGTGCCAGCAGCTCCGACCCCGGGACAGGGGTTTATAGCAATCAGCCCCAGCATTTT. Using reference TRBV11-1 and TRBJ1-5 for the parts outside the CDR3, the full variable domain is EAEVAQSPRYKITEKSQAVAFWCDPISGHATLYWYRQILGQGPELLVQFQDESVVDDSQLPKDRFSAERLKGVDSTLKIQPAELGDSAMYLCASSSDPGTGVYSNQPQHFGDGTRLSIL.

J is TRBJ2-7 and V is TRBV7-2, with 11 bases lining up with TRBD2. With V trimmed by 3 bases and J by 7 bases, 5 bases remained unmatched. Per the germline V gene, CDR1 is SGHTA and CDR2 is FQGNSA. The CDR3 extends over 14 amino acids. CDR3 sequence reads: CASSLVLAGEEQYF. CDR3 DNA sequence: TGTGCCAGCAGCTTGGTACTAGCGGGAGAGGAGCAGTACTTC.

This sequence joins TRBV28 and TRBJ1-3; perhaps TRBD1 as D (5 bases). Trimming cost V 9 bases and J 0 bases, with 21 bases left between them. CDR1 MDHEN and CDR2 SYDVKM come from the germline V gene. The CDR3 has 17 amino acids. The CDR3 DNA sequence: TGTGCCAGTACGAGTTGGGGGGACGGAAACTCTGGAAACACCATATATTTT. Translating it yields CASTSWGDGNSGNTIYF. The full variable domain, completed using reference TRBV28 and TRBJ1-3, is DVKVTQSSRYLVKRTGEKVFLECVQDMDHENMFWYRQDPGLGLRLIYFSYDVKMKEKGDIPEGYSVSREKKERFSLILESASTNQTSMYLCASTSWGDGNSGNTIYFGEGSWLTVV.

In this sample, this clonotype turned up a few times. The gene calls are TRBV12-3 or TRBV12-4 and TRBJ1-5, with D uncertain. This CDR3 comprises 15 residues. Trimming took 0 bases from V and 4 from J, leaving 10 bases between them. The CDR3 DNA follows: TGTGCCAGCAGTTTAGCAGTGCCGGGGAATCAGCCCCAGCATTTT. Protein product: CASSLAVPGNQPQHF.

This clonotype showed up just a few times. The chain is built from TRBV11-2 and TRBJ1-5; D call uncertain. This CDR3 comprises 15 residues. Deletions cut 1 base from V and 4 bases from J, with 11 bases between. Germline V lookup: CDR1 SGHAT, CDR2 FQNNGV. CDR3 nucleotide sequence: TGTGCCAGCAGCTTAGCTGGGCTTGGGAATCAGCCCCAGCATTTT. Encoded protein: CASSLAGLGNQPQHF.

The chain carries TRBV3-1 and TRBJ2-7; 8 positions agree with TRBD1. Trimming at V came to 3 bases and at J to 4 bases, leaving 8 bases not matched to a gene. Germline CDR1 LGHDT, CDR2 YNNKEL (reference sequence). The CDR3 spans 15 residues. Here the CDR3 reads CASSHYRDRSYEQYF. CDR3 sequence (DNA): TGTGCCAGCAGCCATTACCGGGACAGGAGTTACGAGCAGTACTTC.

The chain uses TRBV24-1 and TRBJ2-1; 7 bases agree with TRBD2. The V gene end was trimmed by 4 bases and the J gene end by 10 bases; junction bases not matched to a gene: 9. Germline CDR1 is KGHDR and CDR2 is SFDVKD. CDR3 length: 14 amino acids. The CDR3 sequence is CATSDSSGAGEQFF. The CDR3 coding sequence is TGTGCCACCAGTGACTCGAGCGGGGCAGGGGAGCAGTTCTTC.

V usage is TRBV12-3 or TRBV12-4 and J usage is TRBJ2-2; D gene uncertain. The CDR3 has 16 amino acids. The ends were cut back, 4 bases at V and 3 bases at J, with 15 bases in the middle. CDR3 bases: TGTGCCAGCAGTTCGGATCCGGGCTACGACACCGGGGAGCTGTTTTTT. Translating it yields CASSSDPGYDTGELFF.

This clonotype was counted a few times. This CDR3 is CASSPTAGTQYF. The CDR3 DNA sequence: TGTGCCAGCAGCCCGACGGCGGGTACGCAGTATTTT. The chain joins TRBV7-3 to TRBJ2-3, with D possibly matching TRBD2 (5 bases). Germline lookup yields CDR1 SGHTA and CDR2 FQGTGA. The CDR3 has 12 residues. Deletions cut 5 bases from V and 8 bases from J, with 11 bases between. The complete variable domain, with remaining parts taken from reference TRBV7-3 and TRBJ2-3, reads GAGVSQTPSNKVTEKGKYVELRCDPISGHTALYWYRQSLGQGPEFLIYFQGTGAADDSGLPNDRFFAVRPEGSVSTLKIQRTERGDSAVYLCASSPTAGTQYFGPGTRLTVL.

This clonotype occurred many times. The rearrangement uses TRBV12-3 or TRBV12-4 and TRBJ2-2; tentatively, D is TRBD1 (5 bases). The length of the CDR3 is 14 residues. V was shortened by 5 bases and J by 7 bases, with 14 bases between the two germline ends. In nucleotides, the CDR3 is TGTGCCAGCAGTCCCGACAGAAATATCGGGGAGCTGTTTTTT. It yields the protein CASSPDRNIGELFF.

The chain combines TRBV7-8 with TRBJ2-5; D not resolved. Germline V gene sequence: CDR1 SGHVS, CDR2 FQNEAQ. CDR3 size: 14 residues. V gave up 4 bases and J gave up 4 bases, with 13 bases separating them. CDR3 in DNA: TGTGCCAGCAGCTACCCTGGTCGGGTAGAGACCCAGTACTTC. Encoded protein: CASSYPGRVETQYF.

This clonotype was counted a few times. This rearrangement joins TRBV7-2 to TRBJ2-7; 10 bases fit TRBD1. The CDR3 has 15 amino acids. After removal of 4 bases from V and 3 bases from J, the junction contained 6 bases not matched to a gene. The germline V gene has CDR1 SGHTA and CDR2 FQGNSA. CDR3 DNA sequence: TGTGCCAGCAGCTACGCCGGGACAGGGGACTACGAGCAGTACTTC. This translates into CASSYAGTGDYEQYF. Complete variable domain (other parts from reference TRBV7-2 and TRBJ2-7): GAGVSQSPSNKVTEKGKDVELRCDPISGHTALYWYRQSLGQGLEFLIYFQGNSAPDKSGLPSDRFSAERTGGSVSTLTIQRTQQEDSAVYLCASSYAGTGDYEQYFGPGTRLTVT.

At least ten counts were recorded for this clonotype. The chain recombines TRBV27 with TRBJ2-7, with unresolved D. Trimming took 4 bases from V and 3 from J, leaving 10 bases between them. Germline V CDR1 and CDR2: MNHEY, SMNVEV (reference sequence). The CDR3 totals 13 residues. The CDR3 sequence: CASSSGLGYEQYF. The CDR3 DNA reads as TGTGCCAGCAGTTCGGGCCTCGGCTACGAGCAGTACTTC.